The 20 T cell receptor beta chains in this list originate from one sample, sequenced in a study of blood T cell repertoires in COVID-19. The method was immunoSEQ multiplex PCR; TCRdb's version includes in-frame clones alone and lacks a portion of them. The sample includes under 85,000 clones, about three quarters of them seen just once. Sequencing was done on a sample of peripheral blood. The receptors were gathered from a man older than 75 with acute or convalescent COVID-19.

This clone was observed once. This sample also contains other DNA sequences that code for the same CDR3. CDR3 loop: CASSIGDSSYEQYF. As DNA, the CDR3 is TGTGCCAGTAGTATCGGGGACAGCTCCTACGAGCAGTACTTC. V and J are TRBV19 and TRBJ2-7; 7 bases are a match to TRBD1. Per the germline V gene, CDR1 is LNHDA and CDR2 is SQIVND (reference sequence). Trimming took 3 bases from V and 0 from J; bases not matched to a gene: 2. This CDR3 is built from 14 residues. Full variable domain (outside the CDR3, taken from reference TRBV19 and TRBJ2-7): DGGITQSPKYLFRKEGQNVTLSCEQNLNHDAMYWYRQDPGQGLRLIYYSQIVNDFQKGDIAEGYSVSREKKESFPLTVTSAQKNPTAFYLCASSIGDSSYEQYFGPGTRLTVT.

The rearrangement links TRBV24-1 to TRBJ2-1; 8 bases match TRBD2. The V segment lost 6 bases and the J segment 4 bases; nucleotides outside the gene matches: 16. This CDR3 has 18 amino acids. Germline V gives CDR1 KGHDR, CDR2 SFDVKD. For the CDR3, the DNA is TGTGCCACCAGTACCACGACGGCCGGGACTAGAGCTTACAATGAGCAGTTCTTC. Its translation is CATSTTTAGTRAYNEQFF.

Written as DNA, the CDR3 is TGTGCCAGCCAGCGCGGCACAGATACGCAGTATTTT. It codes for CASQRGTDTQYF. The rearrangement joins TRBV5-4 to TRBJ2-3, with unresolved D. This CDR3 comprises 12 residues. Trimming cost V 7 bases and J 1 base, with 7 bases left between them. The V gene's germline CDR1 is SGHNT and CDR2 YYREEE (reference sequence).

This rearrangement joins TRBV6-4 to TRBJ1-2, with 7 bases aligning to TRBD1. Germline CDR1 and CDR2: MRHNA and SNTAGT. CDR3 length: 14 amino acids. V lost 6 bases to trimming and J lost 3 bases; unmatched junction nucleotides: 7. The CDR3 bases are TGTGCCAGCAGCCCGAGGGGGCCCGACTATGGCTACACCTTC. The encoded protein is CASSPRGPDYGYTF.

The DNA of the CDR3 is TGTGCCATCGCGGACTCTAAGTACAATGAGCAGTTCTTC. This translates into CAIADSKYNEQFF. The chain employs TRBV24-1 and TRBJ2-1; a weak D match, TRBD2 (5 bases). Germline CDR1 and CDR2: KGHDR and SFDVKD. Trimming took off 11 bases at V and 4 bases at J, with 14 bases between the two ends. The CDR3 sequence is 13 residues long.

This clone was seen only once. The V and J genes are TRBV6-1 and TRBJ1-2; 9 nucleotides line up with TRBD1. CDR1 and CDR2 from the germline V gene are MNHNS and SASEGT. J lost 9 bases, V lost 0 bases, and 8 bases had no gene match. This CDR3 contains 15 residues. CDR3 nucleotide sequence: TGTGCCAGCAGTGAAGCCCTGGGGACAGGGATGCGCTACACCTTC. It codes for CASSEALGTGMRYTF.

CDR3 protein: CASAGTGSTGELFF. The CDR3 DNA reads TGTGCCAGCGCCGGGACAGGGAGTACCGGGGAGCTGTTTTTT. This sequence joins TRBV24-1 and TRBJ2-2; TRBD1 matches 9 bases. CDR1 is KGHDR, CDR2 SFDVKD, per germline. V was pared by 11 bases and J by 5 bases, with 8 bases of the junction left unmatched. The CDR3 runs 14 residues.

V usage is TRBV18 and J usage is TRBJ2-2, with TRBD1 identical over 7 bases. Trimming at V came to 2 bases and at J to 0 bases, leaving 0 bases not matched to a gene. The CDR3 spans 15 residues. CDR1 is KGHSH, CDR2 LQKENI, per germline. Here the CDR3 reads CASSPDRANTGELFF. CDR3 bases: TGTGCCAGCTCACCAGACAGGGCGAACACCGGGGAGCTGTTTTTT.

The J gene is TRBJ2-7, the V gene TRBV30; D unclear. The CDR3 totals 12 residues. In germline, CDR1 is GTSNPN, CDR2 SVGIG (reference sequence). Trimming cost V 2 bases and J 4 bases, with 9 bases left between them. DNA of the CDR3: TGTGCCTGGAGTCCAGGCCGTTACGAGCAGTACTTC. Its protein is CAWSPGRYEQYF.

This clone was seen once. V and J are TRBV18 and TRBJ2-1; 15 bases agree with TRBD2. Per germline, CDR1 KGHSH and CDR2 LQKENI. Trimming at V came to 3 bases and at J to 10 bases, leaving 4 bases not matched to a gene. The CDR3 totals 15 residues. CDR3: CASSPPGLAGGEQFF. CDR3 DNA: TGTGCCAGCTCACCTCCGGGACTAGCGGGGGGAGAGCAGTTCTTC.

This chain joins TRBV7-3 and TRBJ2-1; 8 nucleotides line up with TRBD2. The ends lost 1 base at V and 9 bases at J; junction bases unmatched: 11. This CDR3 comprises 16 residues. CDR1 is SGHTA and CDR2 is FQGTGA in the germline V gene. The CDR3 bases are TGTGCCAGCAGCTTAAATTCTGGCGGGGGGATACTTGAGCAGTTCTTC. This translates into CASSLNSGGGILEQFF.

The rearrangement joins TRBV7-6 to TRBJ2-1, with 9 bases matching TRBD2. V shed 5 bases, J shed 2 bases, and the junction held 7 bases outside the gene matches. Germline CDR1 is SGHVS and CDR2 is FNYEAQ. The CDR3 is 16 residues long. The CDR3 reads CASSPRTSGPYNEQFF. CDR3 sequence (DNA): TGTGCCAGCAGCCCCCGAACTAGCGGGCCCTACAATGAGCAGTTCTTC.

In nucleotides, the CDR3 is TGTGCCAGCAGCGTAGCTGGACAGGGGGCGTTCAATGAGCAGTTCTTC. This sequence encodes CASSVAGQGAFNEQFF. The chain recombines TRBV9 with TRBJ2-1; 11 bases are shared with TRBD1. The CDR3 spans 16 residues. Losses at the gene ends were 0 bases for V and 6 bases for J; bases not matched to a gene: 5. Germline CDR1 and CDR2: SGDLS and YYNGEE.

This chain connects TRBV5-6 to TRBJ2-2; 11 bases align to TRBD1. V gave up 1 base and J gave up 7 bases; unmatched junction bases: 9. There are 17 residues in the CDR3. CDR1 is SGHDT and CDR2 is YYEEEE in the germline V gene. CDR3 sequence: CASSLPPGQGVGGELFF. DNA of the CDR3: TGTGCCAGCAGCTTGCCTCCGGGACAGGGGGTTGGCGGGGAGCTGTTTTTT.

The rearrangement joins TRBV7-8 to TRBJ1-1; D is unresolved. The CDR3 has 15 residues. The germline V gene has CDR1 SGHVS and CDR2 FQNEAQ. The V and J ends lost 1 base and 1 base respectively, with 10 bases between them. The CDR3 loop is CASSLETIPNTEAFF. CDR3 sequence (DNA): TGTGCCAGCAGCTTAGAGACAATCCCGAACACTGAAGCTTTCTTT.

The rearrangement uses TRBV2 and TRBJ2-7, with TRBD2 matching over 9 bases. The V segment lost 0 bases and the J segment 7 bases; nucleotides outside the gene matches: 7. The length of the CDR3 is 15 residues. Germline lookup yields CDR1 SNHLY and CDR2 FYNNEI. As DNA, the CDR3 is TGTGCCAGCAGTGAAGCGTTTAGCGGGGGTTTAGAGCAGTACTTC. It specifies CASSEAFSGGLEQYF. Using reference TRBV2 and TRBJ2-7 for the parts outside the CDR3, the full variable domain is EPEVTQTPSHQVTQMGQEVILRCVPISNHLYFYWYRQILGQKVEFLVSFYNNEISEKSEIFDDQFSVERPDGSNFTLKIRSTKLEDSAMYFCASSEAFSGGLEQYFGPGTRLTVT.

The chain couples TRBV10-3 to TRBJ1-3; TRBD1 agrees at 9 bases. Germline CDR1 reads ENHRY; CDR2 reads SYGVKD. V shed 6 bases, J shed 4 bases, and the junction held 10 bases outside the gene matches. The length of the CDR3 is 16 residues. The CDR3 DNA reads TGTGCCATCAGGGACCCGGACAGGGGTTCAGGAAACACCATATATTTT. This translates into CAIRDPDRGSGNTIYF.

V gene TRBV6-5 combines with J gene TRBJ2-5; no clear D gene. The CDR3 totals 11 residues. Trimming removed 6 bases from V and 5 bases from J, with 7 bases in between. CDR1 is MNHEY and CDR2 is SVGAGI in the germline V gene. The CDR3 DNA reads as TGTGCCAGCAGCAGTCACGAGACCCAGTACTTC. Translated: CASSSHETQYF.

J is TRBJ1-1 and V is TRBV29-1, with unresolved D. The germline V gene encodes CDR1 SQVTM and CDR2 ANQGSEA. The CDR3 consists of 12 residues. V was cut by 4 bases and J by 2 bases, with 8 bases left in between. The CDR3 nucleotides read TGCAGCGTTGGGTCCGGTAACACTGAAGCTTTCTTT. This codes for CSVGSGNTEAFF.

V is TRBV7-3 and J is TRBJ2-3; 8 positions match TRBD1. The germline V gene encodes CDR1 SGHTA and CDR2 FQGTGA. With V trimmed by 6 bases and J by 4 bases, 9 bases remained unmatched. This CDR3 region has 15 residues. The CDR3: CASRSTGGRADTQYF. The CDR3 DNA reads TGTGCCAGCAGATCCACAGGGGGGCGCGCAGATACGCAGTATTTT.